This T cell receptor beta chain was retrieved from a study of T cells after yellow fever vaccination. Study-level information: For low cell numbers, libraries were made with SMART-Seq v4 Ultra Low Input. Findings and limits, study-wide: Abundant clonotypes from the bulk population could get into FACS-sorted repertoires as contaminants. At under 97% for CD4 and over 80% for CD8, most primary-vaccination clones showed up again after the booster.

5'RACE template switching generated TCR cDNA, adding a universal primer site and UMIs. TCRdb reprocessed the 5' RACE reads with MiXCR, giving one entry per CDR3 protein. This sample has roughly 310,000 distinct CDR3 sequences, with 8% to 10% found just once. The length of the CDR3 is 14 residues. The V and J ends lost 2 bases and 0 bases respectively, with 7 bases between them. This clonotype was seen a few times. Its specificity is not known. The rearrangement uses TRBV12-3 or TRBV12-4 and TRBJ2-5, with D unclear. Material: PBMCs, obtained on the day of the first yellow fever vaccination. This sequence was found in a young man who received the YFV17D yellow fever vaccine. The CDR3 DNA follows: TGTGCCAGCAGTTTATATGGAAACCAAGAGACCCAGTACTTC. Amino acid sequence: CASSLYGNQETQYF.